This passage covers 14 T cell receptor beta chains from one sample sequenced in a study of vaccination effects on CD4 cells after COVID-19. Expansion with viral peptide pools was applied to antigen-specific CD4+ T cells by the ViraFEST assay prior to sequencing. Isolation of CD4+ T cells took place after about nine days of culture. Antigen specificity for these receptors is unknown. The data were produced by immunoSEQ multiplex PCR, yet TCRdb's version contains in-frame clones alone and is incomplete. The repertoire consists of about 60,000 clones, with roughly 79% occurring once and the leading ten covering 2% to 2.5%. Sequences were derived from CD4+ T cells from PBMCs cultured with HCoV-229E spike peptides, sampled before COVID-19 vaccination. Every receptor here comes from a human donor who received a COVID-19 vaccine.

This chain uses TRBV6-5 with TRBJ1-6, with TRBD1 matching 8 bases. This CDR3 is 14 amino acids long. The germline V gene encodes CDR1 MNHEY and CDR2 SVGAGI. V shed 4 bases, J shed 9 bases, and the junction held 5 bases outside the gene matches. The CDR3, as DNA: TGTGCCAGCAGTTTACAGGGGGTGATTTCACCCCTCCACTTT. It codes for CASSLQGVISPLHF.

As DNA, the CDR3 is TGTGCCAGCAGCCAATCGTCCCAGTCCAACACTGAAGCTTTCTTT. It yields the protein CASSQSSQSNTEAFF. V is TRBV16 and J is TRBJ1-1, with D uncertain. V was shortened by 0 bases and J by 2 bases, with 10 bases between the two germline ends. The germline V gene encodes CDR1 KGHSY and CDR2 FQNENV. The CDR3 consists of 15 residues.

This chain joins TRBV27 and TRBJ2-7; 9 bases line up with TRBD1. CDR1 and CDR2 (germline): MNHEY, SMNVEV (reference sequence). The CDR3 covers 15 residues. After removal of 5 bases from V and 2 bases from J, the junction contained 7 bases not matched to a gene. CDR3 in amino acids: CASSPFGTGPYEQYV. CDR3 sequence (DNA): TGTGCCAGCAGTCCCTTCGGGACAGGGCCCTACGAGCAGTACGTC.

The chain recombines TRBV4-1 with TRBJ1-6; the D gene is possibly TRBD1 (5 bases). CDR3 size: 16 residues. Trimming pared 4 bases from V and 7 bases from J, leaving 17 bases between. Germline V gene sequence: CDR1 MGHRA, CDR2 YSYEKL. DNA of the CDR3: TGCGCCAGCAGCCTACTCACGTTCGGGGGGAATTCACCCCTCCACTTT. Its translation is CASSLLTFGGNSPLHF.

By its share, this clone is medium-sized. J is TRBJ1-2 and V is TRBV5-1; D uncertain. V was pared by 5 bases and J by 4 bases, with 12 bases between. Germline V gives CDR1 SGHRS, CDR2 YFSETQ. This CDR3 comprises 13 residues. CDR3 sequence: CASRSRSVYGYTF. For the CDR3, the DNA is TGCGCCAGCAGGTCTCGTTCCGTCTATGGCTACACCTTC.

The chain carries TRBV6-5 and TRBJ2-7, with 8 bases identical to TRBD2. CDR3 length: 14 residues. Germline CDR1 and CDR2: MNHEY and SVGAGI. Germline trimming cut 10 bases from V and 0 bases from J; bases unmatched to any gene: 8. CDR3 amino acids: CATQRGRSSYEQYV. The CDR3 DNA is TGTGCCACCCAGCGGGGGCGAAGCTCCTACGAGCAGTACGTC.

CDR3 sequence: CASSLEQGGETQYF. The CDR3 DNA reads as TGTGCCAGCTCTCTCGAGCAGGGAGGGGAGACCCAGTACTTC. This chain links TRBV18 with TRBJ2-5; 7 bases match TRBD2. The CDR3 contains 14 residues. The trim removed 6 bases at V and 5 bases at J, leaving 9 bases unmatched. CDR1 is KGHSH, CDR2 LQKENI, per germline.

The chain carries TRBV25-1 and TRBJ2-6; a weak D match, TRBD1 (5 bases). Germline V gene sequence: CDR1 MGHDK, CDR2 SYGVNS. Trimming took off 6 bases at V and 2 bases at J, with 14 bases between the two ends. CDR3 length equals 16 residues. CDR3 sequence: CASSPPRGPGANVLTF. The CDR3 DNA follows: TGTGCCAGCAGCCCCCCAAGGGGTCCTGGGGCCAACGTCCTGACTTTC.

This clone was observed a handful of times. The CDR3 loop reads CASSRWLPQGAPIYGYTF. For the CDR3, the DNA is TGTGCCAGCAGCCGATGGCTCCCGCAGGGGGCCCCTATCTATGGCTACACCTTC. The chain has TRBV5-8 and TRBJ1-2, with 8 bases matching TRBD1. Germline trimming cut 4 bases from V and 4 bases from J; bases unmatched to any gene: 18. Germline V gives CDR1 SGHTS, CDR2 YDEGEE. The CDR3 totals 18 residues.

V is TRBV5-1 and J is TRBJ2-2; 9 nucleotides align to TRBD1. V shed 7 bases and J 1 base; nucleotides not matched to a gene: 2. The CDR3 loop spans 14 amino acids. The germline V gene has CDR1 SGHRS and CDR2 YFSETQ. The CDR3 nucleotides are TGCGCCAGCGGACAGGGGAGGAACACCGGGGAGCTGTTTTTT. This encodes CASGQGRNTGELFF.

The V call is TRBV2, the J call TRBJ2-1, with D perhaps given as TRBD1 or TRBD2 (5 bases each). In germline, CDR1 is SNHLY, CDR2 FYNNEI. The germline V and J ends were trimmed by 2 bases and 1 base, with 12 bases remaining between them. This CDR3 has 16 amino acids. CDR3 amino acids: CASSEMGVRSYNEQFF. In nucleotides, the CDR3 is TGTGCCAGCAGTGAAATGGGGGTCCGGTCCTACAATGAGCAGTTCTTC.

This clone was seen just once. This chain joins TRBV7-2 and TRBJ1-4, with D tentatively TRBD1 (5 bases). V was cut by 2 bases and J by 5 bases, with 12 bases left in between. The CDR3 length is 15 residues. Germline V gene lookup returns CDR1 SGHTA and CDR2 FQGNSA. The CDR3 DNA follows: TGTGCCAGCAGCTTACAGTCAGGGTTGAATGAAAAACTGTTTTTT. It translates to CASSLQSGLNEKLFF. Combining the CDR3 with reference TRBV7-2 and TRBJ1-4 gives the whole variable domain GAGVSQSPSNKVTEKGKDVELRCDPISGHTALYWYRQSLGQGLEFLIYFQGNSAPDKSGLPSDRFSAERTGGSVSTLTIQRTQQEDSAVYLCASSLQSGLNEKLFFGSGTQLSVL.

The chain joins TRBV6-5 to TRBJ1-5; 8 nucleotides align to TRBD1. CDR1 and CDR2 (germline): MNHEY, SVGAGI. The CDR3 is 14 residues long. V lost 8 bases and J lost 2; bases outside the gene matches: 5. DNA of the CDR3: TGTGCCAGCGGACAGGGATGGGGCAATCAGCCCCAGCATTTT. Translating gives CASGQGWGNQPQHF.

The V and J genes are TRBV18 and TRBJ1-4, with 9 bases that match TRBD1. CDR3 length: 15 amino acids. V lost 2 bases, J lost 7 bases, and 5 bases stayed unmatched. CDR1 KGHSH and CDR2 LQKENI come from the germline V gene. CDR3 region: CASSPMDRGGEKLFF. In DNA, the CDR3 is TGTGCCAGCTCACCAATGGACAGGGGTGGTGAAAAACTGTTTTTT.